The 10 T cell receptor beta chains given below trace back to one sample, sequenced in a study of blood T cells in healthy people across ages. A second PCR of 7 to 11 cycles used a sample-barcoded 5' primer and a J-beta primer mix. MiXCR, run by TCRdb on the 5' RACE reads, gives a single entry per CDR3 protein. The table has about 1,800,000 distinct CDR3 sequences, about 30% seen once. Sequencing was performed on blood. The receptors come from a woman between 25 and 40 years old in good health.

The sample holds a few counts of this clonotype. This chain connects TRBV15 to TRBJ1-1; 7 bases fit TRBD1. Germline CDR1 reads LNHNV; CDR2 reads YYDKDF (reference sequence). The CDR3 totals 17 residues. Trimming cost V 2 bases and J 0 bases; bases outside gene matches: 9. CDR3 sequence reads: CATSRSEGQPMNTEAFF. CDR3 bases: TGTGCCACCAGCAGATCCGAGGGACAGCCGATGAACACTGAAGCTTTCTTT.

The chain is built from TRBV6-1 and TRBJ1-2; a weak D match, TRBD1 (6 bases). Per germline, CDR1 MNHNS and CDR2 SASEGT. The V gene lost 6 bases and the J gene lost 4 bases, with 30 bases spanning the gap. The CDR3 is 19 amino acids. DNA of the CDR3: TGTGCCAGCAGAAGTTACATAGGACAGCCAAAGCAGACCCTCTATGGCTACACCTTC. It specifies CASRSYIGQPKQTLYGYTF.

This CDR3 reads CASSLRAGGFSYEQYF. The CDR3 nucleotides are TGCGCCAGCAGCTTGAGGGCGGGAGGCTTCTCCTACGAGCAGTACTTC. The chain has TRBV5-1 and TRBJ2-7; the match to TRBD2 covers 8 bases. J was trimmed by 0 bases and V by 1 base; bases with no gene match: 6. The length of the CDR3 is 16 residues. From germline, CDR1 is SGHRS and CDR2 YFSETQ.

The DNA for the CDR3 is TGCGCCAGCAGCCGGGCGCAGGGGGCCTATGGCTACACCTTC. Its translation is CASSRAQGAYGYTF. The J gene is TRBJ1-2, the V gene TRBV5-1, with TRBD1 identical over 8 bases. Unmatched junction bases numbered 6, after V lost 4 bases and J lost 4 bases. Germline loops: CDR1 SGHRS, CDR2 YFSETQ. The CDR3 is made up of 14 amino acids.

This chain connects TRBV5-6 to TRBJ2-7; TRBD2 aligns across 7 bases. The germline V gene encodes CDR1 SGHDT and CDR2 YYEEEE. This CDR3 region has 16 residues. The V and J ends lost 3 bases and 5 bases, in that order; junction bases with no gene match: 14. CDR3 amino acids: CASSSKAGGSRNEQYF. DNA for the CDR3: TGTGCCAGCAGCTCGAAGGCTGGCGGGAGCAGAAACGAGCAGTACTTC. Full variable domain (outside the CDR3, taken from reference TRBV5-6 and TRBJ2-7): DAGVTQSPTHLIKTRGQQVTLRCSPKSGHDTVSWYQQALGQGPQFIFQYYEEEERQRGNFPDRFSGHQFPNYSSELNVNALLLGDSALYLCASSSKAGGSRNEQYFGPGTRLTVT.

This clonotype appeared a single time. Germline and junction disagree at one end, which may indicate a read error. The V gene is TRBV12-3 or TRBV12-4, the J gene TRBJ1-1, with 10 positions matching TRBD1. This CDR3 has 16 residues. Here the CDR3 reads CVSSLLTGGLNTEAFF. CDR3 sequence (DNA): TGTGTCAGCAGTTTACTGACAGGGGGCTTGAACACTGAAGCTTTCTTT.

Points on this clonotype: A read error may account for a junction end that differs from germline. The V and J genes are TRBV29-1 and TRBJ1-2, with 10 bases identical to TRBD1. Germline CDR1 SQVTM, CDR2 ANQGSEA. This CDR3 comprises 14 residues. The CDR3 loop is CSGEGGTGDYGHTF. CDR3 DNA: TGCAGCGGCGAGGGGGGGACAGGGGACTATGGCCACACCTTC.

In its sample, this clonotype was seen many times. This chain connects TRBV10-3 to TRBJ2-5; D not resolved. The V end lost 2 bases, the J end lost 3 bases, and 4 bases lay between the germline ends. The CDR3 totals 12 residues. The germline CDR1 and CDR2 sequences are ENHRY and SYGVKD. CDR3 DNA sequence: TGTGCCATCAGTGAGAGGGAAGAGACCCAGTACTTC. It is translated as CAISEREETQYF.

The chain has TRBV30 and TRBJ2-1, with D perhaps matching TRBD2 (6 bases). There are 18 residues in the CDR3. V lost 1 base, J lost 0 bases, and 19 bases lay in between. Germline V gene data show CDR1 as GTSNPN and CDR2 as SVGIG (reference sequence). DNA of the CDR3: TGTGCCTGGAGTGGGGACTGGGCGCGCGGGTACTCCTACAATGAGCAGTTCTTC. Its translation: CAWSGDWARGYSYNEQFF.

This chain connects TRBV10-3 to TRBJ2-1; D possibly corresponds to TRBD2 (6 bases). V was pared by 7 bases and J by 8 bases, with 18 bases between. The CDR3 is made up of 14 amino acids. From germline, CDR1 is ENHRY and CDR2 SYGVKD. CDR3 loop: CAITRDGGGDEQFF. The DNA of the CDR3 is TGTGCCATCACCCGGGACGGGGGTGGGGATGAGCAGTTCTTC.